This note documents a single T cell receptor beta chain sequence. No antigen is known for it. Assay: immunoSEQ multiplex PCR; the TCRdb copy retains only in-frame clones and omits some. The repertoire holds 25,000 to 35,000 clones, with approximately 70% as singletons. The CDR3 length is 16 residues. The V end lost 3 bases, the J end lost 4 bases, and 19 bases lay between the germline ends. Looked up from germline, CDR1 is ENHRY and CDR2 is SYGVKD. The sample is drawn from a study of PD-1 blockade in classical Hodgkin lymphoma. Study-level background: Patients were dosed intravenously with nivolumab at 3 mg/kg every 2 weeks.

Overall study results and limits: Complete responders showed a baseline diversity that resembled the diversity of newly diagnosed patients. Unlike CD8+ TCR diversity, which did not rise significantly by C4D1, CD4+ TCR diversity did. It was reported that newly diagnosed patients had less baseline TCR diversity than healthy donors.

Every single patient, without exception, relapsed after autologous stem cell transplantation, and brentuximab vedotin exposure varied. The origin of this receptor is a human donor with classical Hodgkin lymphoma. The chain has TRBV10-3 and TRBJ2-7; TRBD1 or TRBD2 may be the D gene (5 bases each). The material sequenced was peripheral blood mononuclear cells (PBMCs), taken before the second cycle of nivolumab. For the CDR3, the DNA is TGTGCCATCAGTGACCCGATGGGGGTCGGAGTATACGAGCAGTACTTC. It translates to CAISDPMGVGVYEQYF.